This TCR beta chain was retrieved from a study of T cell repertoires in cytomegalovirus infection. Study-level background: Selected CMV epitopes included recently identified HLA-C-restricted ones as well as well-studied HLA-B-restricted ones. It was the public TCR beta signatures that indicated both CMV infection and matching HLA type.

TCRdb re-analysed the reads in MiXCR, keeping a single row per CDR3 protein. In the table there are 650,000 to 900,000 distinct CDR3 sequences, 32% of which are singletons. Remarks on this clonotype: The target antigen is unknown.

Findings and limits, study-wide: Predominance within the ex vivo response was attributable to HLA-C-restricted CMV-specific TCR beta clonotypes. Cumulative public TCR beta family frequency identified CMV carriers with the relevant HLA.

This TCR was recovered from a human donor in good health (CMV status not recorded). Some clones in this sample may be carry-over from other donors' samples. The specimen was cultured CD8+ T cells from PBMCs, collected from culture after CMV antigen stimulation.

The CDR3 bases are TGTGCCAGCAGTTACTCGATGCAGGACACTGAAGCTTTCTTT. As protein: CASSYSMQDTEAFF. The rearrangement links TRBV6-2 or TRBV6-3 to TRBJ1-1; D is uncertain. Per the germline V gene, CDR1 is MNHEY and CDR2 is SVGEGT. This CDR3 comprises 14 residues. The V gene lost 0 bases and the J gene lost 3 bases, with 8 bases spanning the gap.